The subject of this entry is one T cell receptor beta chain. CDR1 is SGHAT, CDR2 FQNNGV, per germline. J lost 4 bases, V lost 1 base, and 4 bases had no gene match. This CDR3 is 16 amino acids long. TCRdb's copy holds only in-frame clones and misses some; the assay was immunoSEQ multiplex PCR. The repertoire holds about 43,000 clones, with 87% as singletons. The data were obtained in a study of blood T cell repertoires in COVID-19. Study in general: Samples came from the United States, Italy and Spain, spanning acute and convalescent COVID-19. Sample material is recorded as cDNA or gDNA derived from T cells, B-cell-depleted T cells, or PBMCs.

The sample was peripheral blood. This clonotype originated in a human donor in a cohort sampled during active COVID-19. The chain carries TRBV11-2 and TRBJ2-3, with TRBD2 matching 11 bases. CDR3 nucleotide sequence: TGTGCCAGCAGCTTAGGTCTAGCGGGAGGAGCAGATACGCAGTATTTT. It encodes CASSLGLAGGADTQYF.